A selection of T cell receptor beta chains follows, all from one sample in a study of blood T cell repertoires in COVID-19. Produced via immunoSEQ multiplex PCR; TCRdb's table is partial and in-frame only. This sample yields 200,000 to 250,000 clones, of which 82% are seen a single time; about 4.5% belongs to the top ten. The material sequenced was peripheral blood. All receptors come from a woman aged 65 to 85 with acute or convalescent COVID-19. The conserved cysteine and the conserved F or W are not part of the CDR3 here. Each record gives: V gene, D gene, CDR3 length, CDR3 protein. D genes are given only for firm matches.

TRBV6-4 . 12 ARRSVAKSYGYT
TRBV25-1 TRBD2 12 ASSELAGEGTQY
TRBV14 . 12 ASSQDTTGTEAF
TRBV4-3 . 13 ASSQDTREGGEQY
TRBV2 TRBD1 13 ASSEDRTANYGYT
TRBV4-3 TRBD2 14 ASSQDVAGGRNEQF
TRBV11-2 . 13 ASSLTGFETSEAF
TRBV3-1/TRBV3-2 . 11 ASSTTGDTEAF
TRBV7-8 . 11 ASSSRRYNGYT
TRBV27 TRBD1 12 ASSLTGVFEKLF
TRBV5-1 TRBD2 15 ASSFGLAGAFYNEQF
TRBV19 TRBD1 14 ASSIVQGADGYGYT
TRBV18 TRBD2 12 ASSLQRGPNIQY
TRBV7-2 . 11 ASSLDMSYEQY
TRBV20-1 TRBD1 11 SASGTGGQPQH
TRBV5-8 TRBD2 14 ASSPTSGLVLETQY
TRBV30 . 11 AWSVFGDTEAF
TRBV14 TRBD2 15 ASTAGTSGGARNEQF
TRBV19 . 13 ASSTSWGGNQPQH
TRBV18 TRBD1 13 ASSPFGQETYEQY
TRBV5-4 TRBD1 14 ASSSRDRGTGNTIY
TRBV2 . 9 ASSLPETQY
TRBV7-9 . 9 ASSSSETQY
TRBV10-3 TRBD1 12 AISEWDRGPEAF
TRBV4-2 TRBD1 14 ASSQDTGGTNEKLF
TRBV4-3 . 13 ASSQDLQGAYEQY
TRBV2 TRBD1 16 ASSEAPPDRFSGNTIY
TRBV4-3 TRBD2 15 ASSLTIGAGATDTQY
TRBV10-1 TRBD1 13 ASSEFIQGAEGYT
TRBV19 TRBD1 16 ASSPDRGRKWDNSPLH
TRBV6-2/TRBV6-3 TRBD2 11 ASSPRGGGPQY
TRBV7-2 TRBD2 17 ASSVTTSGGQYRTGELF
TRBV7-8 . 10 ASSPRADGYT
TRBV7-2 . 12 ASSLGPPGNIQY
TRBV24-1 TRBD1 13 ASHLGDRGYNEQF
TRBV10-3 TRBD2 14 AISDLVGGSSYEQY
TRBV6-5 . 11 ASSFGQTYGYT